What follows describes a single T cell receptor beta chain. This sample was taken from a study of shared T cell receptors in the human thymus. The CDR3 length is 16 residues. The germline CDR1 and CDR2 sequences are LNHDA and SQIVND (reference sequence). Trimming took 1 base from V and 1 from J, leaving 14 bases between them. Some clones are missing from TCRdb's copy, which holds only in-frame ones; the method was immunoSEQ multiplex PCR. The table shows about 660,000 clones, with 80% to 90% occurring only once. The same sample was also used in a study of human thymus T cells. According to that study: Obtained as resections during corrective heart surgery, the thymus tissue was then studied. Use of V and J genes seemed skewed within the thymic and blood repertoires.

The chain recombines TRBV19 with TRBJ2-7; possibly TRBD2 for D (5 bases). The sequenced sample consisted of thymocytes. The TCR was taken from a boy younger than two with a congenital heart defect. The chain's CDR3 is CASSIGPAGGSYEQYF. The CDR3 DNA reads as TGTGCCAGTAGTATAGGACCGGCGGGCGGATCCTACGAGCAGTACTTC.